This T cell receptor beta chain originates from a study of T cell repertoires in cytomegalovirus infection. Study at large: In public TCR beta signatures, there were indications of both CMV infection and matching HLA type. Overall study findings and caveats: Ex vivo, HLA-C-restricted CMV-specific TCR beta clonotypes prevailed over the rest of the response.

Germline CDR1 reads SEHNR; CDR2 reads FQNEAQ (reference sequence). CDR3 length equals 13 residues. This clonotype was counted between two and nine times. Its antigen is unknown. An end of the junction differs from the germline gene, which may be a read error. TCRdb used MiXCR to reprocess the reads, holding one entry per CDR3 protein. Altogether 450,000 to 600,000 distinct CDR3 sequences are present, around 11% being singletons, with the ten largest covering roughly 10%. The gene calls are TRBV7-9 and TRBJ1-2, with D uncertain. This TCR was sampled from a human donor in good health (CMV status not recorded). Some clones in this sample may be carry-over from other donors' samples. The material sequenced was PBMCs. CDR3: CASTLPSVGGYTF. The DNA for the CDR3 is TGTGCCAGCACCTTACCGTCCGTCGGGGGCTACACCTTC. The full variable domain, with the rest looked up from reference TRBV7-9 and TRBJ1-2, is DTGVSQNPRHKITKRGQNVTFRCDPISEHNRLYWYRQTLGQGPEFLTYFQNEAQLEKSRLLSDRFSAERPKGSFSTLEIQRTEQGDSAMYLCASTLPSVGGYTFGSGTRLTVV.